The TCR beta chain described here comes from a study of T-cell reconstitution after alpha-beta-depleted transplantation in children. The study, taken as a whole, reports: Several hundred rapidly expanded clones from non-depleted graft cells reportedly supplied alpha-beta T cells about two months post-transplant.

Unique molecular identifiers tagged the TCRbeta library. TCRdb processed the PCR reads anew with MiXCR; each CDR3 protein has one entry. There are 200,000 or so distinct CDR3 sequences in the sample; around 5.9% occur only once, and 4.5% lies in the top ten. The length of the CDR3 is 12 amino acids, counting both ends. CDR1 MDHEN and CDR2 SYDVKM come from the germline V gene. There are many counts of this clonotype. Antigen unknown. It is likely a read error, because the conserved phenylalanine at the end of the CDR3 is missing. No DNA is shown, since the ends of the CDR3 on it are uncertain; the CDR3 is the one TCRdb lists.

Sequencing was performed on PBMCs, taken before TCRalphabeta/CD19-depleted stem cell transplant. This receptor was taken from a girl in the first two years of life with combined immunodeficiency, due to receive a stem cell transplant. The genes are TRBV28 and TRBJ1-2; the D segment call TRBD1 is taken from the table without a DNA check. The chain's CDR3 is CASSETGALLAT.